This passage covers 27 T cell receptor beta chains from one sample sequenced in a study of blood T cell repertoires in acute mononucleosis. Sequencing was performed with immunoSEQ multiplex PCR; in TCRdb, only in-frame clones are kept and a portion is missing. Of 7,000 to 8,000 clones listed, 25% to 30% were seen once; the top ten hold approximately 30%. The sample's time point: acute infectious mononucleosis, at clinical presentation within 2 weeks of symptom onset (visit 1). The sample in question was EBV YVL epitope tetramer+ CD8+ T cells sorted from PBMCs, obtained during acute infectious mononucleosis. The subset was: CD8 T cells binding a tetramer with EBV BRLF1 109-117 peptide (YVL-BR). These receptor sequences come from a woman between 18 and 29 years old with infectious mononucleosis caused by EBV.

V gene TRBV27 combines with J gene TRBJ2-3, with 8 bases matching TRBD2. V was clipped by 5 bases and J by 4 bases; unmatched bases: 11. The V gene's germline CDR1 is MNHEY and CDR2 SMNVEV (reference sequence). This CDR3 contains 16 residues. CDR3 nucleotides: TGTGCCAGCAGTGACTCGTTTAACGGGAGGGCAGATACGCAGTATTTT. Translating it yields CASSDSFNGRADTQYF.

This clone was counted many times. The chain employs TRBV7-3 and TRBJ2-7, with D unresolved. The CDR3 length is 15 residues. Trimming shortened V by 4 bases and J by 6 bases, and 19 bases separated the two germline ends. Germline V gives CDR1 SGHTA, CDR2 FQGTGA. The CDR3 DNA follows: TGTGCCAGCAGCTCTCCGACTGTCCTTGGCGGCGAGCAGTACTTC. Translating it yields CASSSPTVLGGEQYF.

This clone was seen many times. The gene calls are TRBV7-2 and TRBJ2-5, with 10 bases fitting TRBD2. V gave up 2 bases and J gave up 4 bases; unmatched junction bases: 4. Germline-derived CDR1 and CDR2 are SGHTA and FQGNSA. The CDR3 consists of 15 residues. Written as DNA, the CDR3 is TGTGCCAGCAGCTTACTAGCGGGAGCTGGAGAGACCCAGTACTTC. Protein sequence: CASSLLAGAGETQYF.

This clone was counted a few times. The CDR3 sequence: CASSLIGFRHGTQYF. DNA for the CDR3: TGTGCCAGCAGTTTGATCGGTTTTCGGCATGGTACGCAGTATTTT. This rearrangement joins TRBV28 to TRBJ2-3; D gene ambiguous. Germline loops: CDR1 MDHEN, CDR2 SYDVKM. The CDR3 totals 15 residues. The ends were cut back, 3 bases at V and 8 bases at J, with 18 bases in the middle.

This clone was detected only a few times. The chain has TRBV6-1 and TRBJ2-5; TRBD2 is a possible D gene (6 bases). V lost 6 bases and J lost 1, with 15 bases in between. CDR3 length: 15 amino acids. The germline V gene encodes CDR1 MNHNS and CDR2 SASEGT. The CDR3 reads CASSPYLGGQETQYF. CDR3 coding DNA: TGTGCCAGCAGCCCTTATTTGGGGGGCCAAGAGACCCAGTACTTC.

This clone appeared a single time. With a far larger clone one base away, a read error is the likely cause. This chain links TRBV4-1 with TRBJ2-5, with 9 nucleotides matching TRBD1. The J call may be wrong; the DNA end is better matched by TRBJ2-7. This CDR3 contains 15 residues. Germline V lookup: CDR1 MGHRA, CDR2 YSYEKL. CDR3 sequence reads: CASSPGTGQGYEQYF. In nucleotides, the CDR3 is TGCGCCAGCAGCCCCGGGACAGGGCAAGGATACGAGCAGTACTTC.

The rearrangement uses TRBV14 and TRBJ2-2; 15 bases line up with TRBD2. After removal of 5 bases from V and 9 bases from J, the junction contained 4 bases not matched to a gene. Germline V gives CDR1 SGHDN, CDR2 FVKESK. The CDR3 is made up of 15 amino acids. The CDR3 DNA sequence: TGTGCCAGCAGCTCAGGACTAGCGGGAGGGTGGGAGCTGTTTTTT. It is translated as CASSSGLAGGWELFF.

This chain links TRBV5-6 with TRBJ2-1; D is unresolved. The V gene lost 5 bases and the J gene lost 4 bases, with 10 bases spanning the gap. Per germline, CDR1 SGHDT and CDR2 YYEEEE. CDR3 length equals 13 residues. In DNA form, the CDR3 reads TGTGCCAGCAGTTTGAGGTTTTACAATGAGCAGTTCTTC. Its translation is CASSLRFYNEQFF.

The genes are TRBV7-2 and TRBJ2-1, with 13 bases matching TRBD2. CDR3 length: 15 residues. The germline V gene encodes CDR1 SGHTA and CDR2 FQGNSA. J gave up 7 bases and V 6 bases, and 6 bases lay outside the gene matches. Here the CDR3 reads CASSPWTSGSNEQFF. The CDR3 DNA reads TGTGCCAGCAGTCCCTGGACTAGCGGGAGTAATGAGCAGTTCTTC.

This clone was detected a few times. It is unclear where the CDR3 begins or ends on the DNA, so no DNA is shown, and the CDR3 is as TCRdb lists it. The chain combines TRBV6-1 with TRBJ1-4. Germline CDR1 MNHNS, CDR2 SASEGT. Including both end residues, the CDR3 is 14 amino acids long. CDR3 sequence: CASVTVNEEKLFFF.

Points on this clone: In this CDR3 the conserved last residue, phenylalanine or tryptophan, is missing, so a read error is likely. The CDR3 protein is CASSWTPSYEQYL. The CDR3 nucleotides read TGTGCCAGCAGTTGGACCCCTTCGTATGAGCAGTACTTA. The chain joins TRBV27 to TRBJ2-7; no reliable D call. The V end lost 4 bases, the J end lost 7 bases, and 14 bases lay between the germline ends. The CDR3 consists of 13 residues. Germline V gene sequence: CDR1 MNHEY, CDR2 SMNVEV (reference sequence).

This clone was detected only a few times. This likely stems from a read error, as it lies one base from a far larger clone. The chain employs TRBV4-2 and TRBJ1-1; no clear D. V lost 1 base and J 1 base, leaving 10 bases between the germline ends. Germline V gene data show CDR1 as LGHNA and CDR2 as YNFKEQ. The CDR3 spans 15 residues. The CDR3 region has the DNA TGTGCCAGCAGCCAAGGTCCCACGCCGAACACTGAAGCTTTCTTT. Residues: CASSQGPTPNTEAFF.

The V gene is TRBV28, the J gene TRBJ2-7; D tentatively fits TRBD1 or TRBD2 (7 bases each). CDR1 and CDR2 (germline): MDHEN, SYDVKM. With 10 bases removed from V and 2 bases from J, the gap between germline ends came to 18 bases. There are 14 residues in the CDR3. The CDR3 is CAIRGGRETYEQYF. CDR3 sequence (DNA): TGTGCCATCAGGGGGGGACGGGAAACCTACGAGCAGTACTTC.

This clone has at least ten counts. The chain links TRBV27 to TRBJ2-5, with D perhaps TRBD2 (6 bases). Germline V lookup: CDR1 MNHEY, CDR2 SMNVEV (reference sequence). The germline V and J ends were trimmed by 5 bases and 4 bases, with 23 bases remaining between them. The CDR3 length is 17 residues. This chain's CDR3 is CASSSTYPGSVGETQYF. As DNA, the CDR3 is TGTGCCAGCAGTAGTACTTACCCCGGGAGTGTTGGAGAGACCCAGTACTTC.

In its sample, this clone is large. The rearrangement joins TRBV7-3 to TRBJ1-1; 7 nucleotides match TRBD1. V dropped 5 bases and J dropped 4; count of bases not matched to a gene: 10. The CDR3 extends over 15 amino acids. Germline CDR1 reads SGHTA; CDR2 reads FQGTGA. The DNA of the CDR3 is TGTGCCAGCAGCCCGACGACAGGGTCCGCCACTGAAGCTTTCTTT. It codes for CASSPTTGSATEAFF.

To note about this clone: This sequence is one base from a far larger clone and is likely a read error. Other nucleotide sequences from this sample produce the same CDR3. This rearrangement joins TRBV5-4 to TRBJ2-5, with a possible D match to TRBD1 (5 bases). Looked up from germline, CDR1 is SGHNT and CDR2 is YYREEE (reference sequence). CDR3 length: 15 amino acids. V was shortened by 4 bases and J by 5 bases, with 18 bases between the two germline ends. CDR3 in DNA: TGTGCCAGCAGCCAAGATCAGGGTAACCGGGAGACCCAGTACTTC. It codes for CASSQDQGNRETQYF. Full variable domain (outside the CDR3, taken from reference TRBV5-4 and TRBJ2-5): ETGVTQSPTHLIKTRGQQVTLRCSSQSGHNTVSWYQQALGQGPQFIFQYYREEENGRGNFPPRFSGLQFPNYSSELNVNALELDDSALYLCASSQDQGNRETQYFGPGTRLLVL.

In this sample, this clone turned up many times. The rearrangement links TRBV6-5 to TRBJ2-1; 9 bases map to TRBD2. This CDR3 comprises 14 residues. Losses at the gene ends were 6 bases for V and 6 bases for J; bases not matched to a gene: 6. Per the germline V gene, CDR1 is MNHEY and CDR2 is SVGAGI. CDR3 coding DNA: TGTGCCAGCAGCCTAGCGGGGCCAAGCAATGAGCAGTTCTTC. Amino acid sequence: CASSLAGPSNEQFF.

About this clone itself: Only one base separates this from a far larger clonotype, so it likely reflects a read error. The chain has TRBV7-2 and TRBJ2-3; D is possibly TRBD2 (5 bases). CDR3 length equals 14 residues. Germline V gene sequence: CDR1 SGHTA, CDR2 FQGNSA. CDR3 sequence reads: CASNLGGGTDTQYF. DNA of the CDR3: TGTGCCAGCAACTTAGGAGGTGGCACAGATACGCAGTATTTT.

The gene calls are TRBV5-6 and TRBJ2-7; weak D call: TRBD1 (5 bases). This CDR3 contains 12 residues. Trimming removed 5 bases at V and 3 bases at J, with 9 bases between. Germline V gene sequence: CDR1 SGHDT, CDR2 YYEEEE. The CDR3 DNA reads as TGTGCCAGCAGTCCAGACAGCTACGAGCAGTACTTC. Its protein product is CASSPDSYEQYF. Looking up the rest from reference TRBV5-6 and TRBJ2-7 gives the full variable domain: DAGVTQSPTHLIKTRGQQVTLRCSPKSGHDTVSWYQQALGQGPQFIFQYYEEEERQRGNFPDRFSGHQFPNYSSELNVNALLLGDSALYLCASSPDSYEQYFGPGTRLTVT.

CDR3 bases: TGTGCCAGCAGCCAGGGGGCTTCAATTAGGTTGGATGAGCAGTTCTTC. Its protein product is CASSQGASIRLDEQFF. V usage is TRBV5-6 and J usage is TRBJ2-1; TRBD1 matches at 8 bases. The CDR3 consists of 16 residues. The junction had 14 bases not matched to a gene; V was cut back by 4 bases and J by 8 bases. Germline CDR1 is SGHDT and CDR2 is YYEEEE.

In regard to this clone: Given a much more abundant clone one base away, this may be a read error. At the DNA level, this CDR3 is encoded by other sequences in the same sample as well. J is TRBJ2-5 and V is TRBV6-1; D is unresolved. The CDR3 sequence is 13 residues long. The germline V gene encodes CDR1 MNHNS and CDR2 SASEGT. The CDR3 spells CATSDYGEETQYF. In DNA form, the CDR3 reads TGTGCCACCAGTGATTACGGAGAAGAGACCCAGTACTTC.

The table lists this clone with many counts. This chain links TRBV7-2 with TRBJ1-5, with 7 bases fitting TRBD1. CDR1 is SGHTA and CDR2 is FQGNSA in the germline V gene. V lost 3 bases to trimming and J lost 2 bases; unmatched junction nucleotides: 4. This CDR3 is built from 15 residues. The CDR3 DNA sequence: TGTGCCAGCAGCTTCACAGGGGCGGGCAATCAGCCCCAGCATTTT. Translating gives CASSFTGAGNQPQHF.

This clone was recorded many times. V usage is TRBV7-9 and J usage is TRBJ2-1; D not certain. Trimming took 1 base from V and 6 from J, leaving 10 bases between them. This CDR3 comprises 14 residues. Germline V gene lookup returns CDR1 SEHNR and CDR2 FQNEAQ (reference sequence). The CDR3 protein is CASSLVPNLNEQFF. CDR3 DNA sequence: TGTGCCAGCAGCTTAGTGCCTAACCTCAATGAGCAGTTCTTC. Full variable domain (remainder filled in from reference TRBV7-9 and TRBJ2-1): DTGVSQNPRHKITKRGQNVTFRCDPISEHNRLYWYRQTLGQGPEFLTYFQNEAQLEKSRLLSDRFSAERPKGSFSTLEIQRTEQGDSAMYLCASSLVPNLNEQFFGPGTRLTVL.

This clone is labeled medium-sized. Other DNA sequences in the same sample also yield this CDR3. The V and J genes are TRBV2 and TRBJ2-5; weak D call: TRBD1 (6 bases). Germline V CDR1 and CDR2: SNHLY, FYNNEI. The CDR3 loop spans 12 amino acids. The V gene lost 8 bases and the J gene lost 0 bases, with 7 bases spanning the gap. The DNA for the CDR3 is TGTGCCAGCCAGGGGTACCAAGAGACCCAGTACTTC. Its translation is CASQGYQETQYF.

The chain has TRBV7-9 and TRBJ2-7; D ambiguous. CDR1 is SEHNR and CDR2 is FQNEAQ in the germline V gene (reference sequence). This CDR3 is built from 13 residues. V was shortened by 5 bases and J by 6 bases, with 14 bases between the two germline ends. The CDR3 loop reads CASSTYRELEQYF. The CDR3 bases are TGTGCCAGCAGCACTTACAGAGAACTCGAGCAGTACTTC.

Comment on this clone: It differs at one base from a far larger clone, so likely a read error. Other DNA sequences within the sample encode an identical CDR3. This chain links TRBV19 with TRBJ1-1; D uncertain. The CDR3 runs 14 residues. V shed 8 bases and J shed 5 bases, with 18 bases lying between them. From germline, CDR1 is LNHDA and CDR2 SQIVND (reference sequence). The CDR3 sequence: CASVNLLASTEAFF. The CDR3 region has the DNA TGTGCCAGTGTCAACCTACTCGCTTCGACTGAAGCTTTCTTT.

To note about this clone: This likely came from a read error, as a far larger clone is one base away. Other DNA sequences in the sample encode the same CDR3. CDR3 coding DNA: TGTGCCAGCTTGAGGGAGTTGGCGGGGCAAGAGACCCAGTACTTC. Translation: CASLRELAGQETQYF. This chain links TRBV11-2 with TRBJ2-5; D might be TRBD2 (6 bases). Germline V gene lookup returns CDR1 SGHAT and CDR2 FQNNGV. The V end lost 8 bases, the J end lost 2 bases, and 18 bases lay between the germline ends. This CDR3 contains 15 residues. Full variable domain (rest looked up from reference TRBV11-2 and TRBJ2-5): EAGVAQSPRYKIIEKRQSVAFWCNPISGHATLYWYQQILGQGPKLLIQFQNNGVVDDSQLPKDRFSAERLKGVDSTLKIQPAKLEDSAVYLCASLRELAGQETQYFGPGTRLLVL.